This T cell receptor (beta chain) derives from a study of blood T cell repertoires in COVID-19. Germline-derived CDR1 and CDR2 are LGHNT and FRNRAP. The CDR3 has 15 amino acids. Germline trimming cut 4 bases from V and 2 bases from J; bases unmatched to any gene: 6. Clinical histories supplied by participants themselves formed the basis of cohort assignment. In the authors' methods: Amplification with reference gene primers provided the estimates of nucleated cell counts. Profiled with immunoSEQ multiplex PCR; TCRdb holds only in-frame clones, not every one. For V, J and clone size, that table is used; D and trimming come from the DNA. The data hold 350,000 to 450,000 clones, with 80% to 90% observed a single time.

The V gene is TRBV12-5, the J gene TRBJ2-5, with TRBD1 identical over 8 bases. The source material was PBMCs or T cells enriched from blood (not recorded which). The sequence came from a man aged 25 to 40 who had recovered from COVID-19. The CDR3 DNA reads TGTGCTAGTGGTTCCCGGACAGGGATTCAAGAGACCCAGTACTTC. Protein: CASGSRTGIQETQYF.